The entry below gives a single T cell receptor (beta chain) sequence along with its context. The data were obtained in a study of T cells in narcolepsy. This table comes from immunoSEQ multiplex PCR, and its TCRdb copy is limited to in-frame clones, with some not included. The table has just over 20,000 clones, 92% seen once. Germline lookup yields CDR1 SGDLS and CDR2 YYNGEE. This CDR3 has 15 amino acids. After removal of 4 bases from V and 7 bases from J, the junction contained 9 bases not matched to a gene. The sequence came from a human donor with narcolepsy. Input material: CD45RA- memory CD4+ T cells from PBMCs. The chain employs TRBV9 and TRBJ2-2; 8 bases are a match to TRBD2. CDR3 protein: CASSYPGLAGGELFF. CDR3 DNA: TGTGCCAGCAGCTACCCCGGACTAGCTGGCGGGGAGCTGTTTTTT.